This T cell receptor (beta chain) is from a study of shared clonotypes between healthy human individuals. Only in-frame clones appear in the TCRdb table, and some are missing; sequencing was by immunoSEQ multiplex PCR. Of about 490,000 clones detected, 76% appear once; the ten largest clones hold 13%. Trimming removed 4 bases from V and 3 bases from J; junction bases left unmatched: 3. Germline V gene sequence: CDR1 MNHNS, CDR2 SASEGT. CDR3 length: 13 residues. The TCR was taken from a woman aged 40-49 years in good health. Some clones in this sample may be carry-over from other donors' samples. Sequenced material: PBMCs. This rearrangement joins TRBV6-1 to TRBJ2-7; 7 bases are shared with TRBD1. The chain's CDR3 is CASSGDSYYEQYF. In DNA, the CDR3 is TGTGCCAGCAGTGGGGACAGCTACTACGAGCAGTACTTC.